This T cell receptor (beta chain) was observed in a study of identifying expanded T cells in peripheral blood. This table comes from immunoSEQ multiplex PCR, and its TCRdb copy is limited to in-frame clones, with some not included. Among 55,000 to 80,000 clones, approximately 82% were seen once, and the ten largest hold roughly 19%. Per germline, CDR1 SEHNR and CDR2 FQNEAQ (reference sequence). The CDR3 is 13 amino acids. The J segment lost 10 bases and the V segment lost 5 bases, leaving 4 bases of the junction unmatched. The V and J genes are TRBV7-9 and TRBJ2-1; 11 bases match TRBD2. The sequence was collected from a person between 18 and 70 years old in good health. The sample taken for sequencing was blood. CDR3 in DNA: TGTGCCAGCAGCGCCCGGACTAGCGGGGAGCAGTTCTTC. Translation: CASSARTSGEQFF.